This is a list of T cell receptor beta chains from one sample in a study of persistence of HIV-infected CD4 T cells. Their antigen targets remain unknown. Here immunoSEQ multiplex PCR was the method, and the copy in TCRdb shows in-frame clones only, minus some. The repertoire holds approximately 45,000 clones, with over 80% as singletons. Sample: CD4+ T cells sorted from PBMCs after roughly 18-hour stimulation, taken from a patient who received antiretroviral therapy. These receptors all come from an adult woman with HIV who was CMV-seropositive. The conserved cysteine and the conserved F or W are not part of the CDR3 here. The order of the fields is J gene, clone size, D gene, V gene, CDR3 protein. The D gene is left open where the match is weak. For some rows the clone size is stated as once, few or many, or as a class when expanded; others skip it.

j_call: TRBJ2-2; clone_size: .; d_call: .; v_call: TRBV11-3; cdr3_aa: ASSFRGGELF
j_call: TRBJ2-1; clone_size: .; d_call: TRBD2; v_call: TRBV27; cdr3_aa: ASRKPGTSSYNEQF
j_call: TRBJ2-3; clone_size: .; d_call: TRBD2; v_call: TRBV2; cdr3_aa: ASLTSGRGDTQY
j_call: TRBJ2-1; clone_size: .; d_call: .; v_call: TRBV3-1/TRBV3-2; cdr3_aa: ASSQDLSTYNEQF
j_call: TRBJ2-7; clone_size: few; d_call: .; v_call: TRBV18; cdr3_aa: ASSNPGNWPYEQY
j_call: TRBJ1-2; clone_size: .; d_call: .; v_call: TRBV7-2; cdr3_aa: ASRIPGSGRGIYGYT
j_call: TRBJ1-2; clone_size: .; d_call: TRBD1; v_call: TRBV5-8; cdr3_aa: ASSLSRTGFGYT
j_call: TRBJ1-2; clone_size: .; d_call: .; v_call: TRBV6-5; cdr3_aa: ASSRSSGASGYT
j_call: TRBJ1-2; clone_size: .; d_call: .; v_call: TRBV29-1; cdr3_aa: SVESGVVNYGYT
j_call: TRBJ1-1; clone_size: .; d_call: TRBD1; v_call: TRBV18; cdr3_aa: ASSPNLQGASSEAF
j_call: TRBJ1-1; clone_size: .; d_call: TRBD1; v_call: TRBV15; cdr3_aa: ATSRPGQGLYTEAF
j_call: TRBJ2-7; clone_size: .; d_call: .; v_call: TRBV3-1/TRBV3-2; cdr3_aa: ASSQRSGPQY
j_call: TRBJ2-5; clone_size: .; d_call: TRBD1; v_call: TRBV27; cdr3_aa: ASSSGTGGVETQY
j_call: TRBJ2-5; clone_size: .; d_call: .; v_call: TRBV15; cdr3_aa: ATRQVQETQY
j_call: TRBJ2-7; clone_size: .; d_call: .; v_call: TRBV7-3; cdr3_aa: ASSPSAIEQY
j_call: TRBJ2-1; clone_size: few; d_call: .; v_call: TRBV12-5; cdr3_aa: ASVLGGGYYNEQF
j_call: TRBJ1-1; clone_size: .; d_call: TRBD1; v_call: TRBV5-6; cdr3_aa: ASSFGTEATEAF
j_call: TRBJ1-6; clone_size: .; d_call: TRBD1; v_call: TRBV19; cdr3_aa: ASSGQGAVLSSYNSPLH
j_call: TRBJ1-2; clone_size: .; d_call: .; v_call: TRBV5-3; cdr3_aa: ARSPNATG
j_call: TRBJ1-1; clone_size: few; d_call: .; v_call: TRBV6-2/TRBV6-3; cdr3_aa: ASSYTTNTGSTEAF
j_call: TRBJ2-1; clone_size: .; d_call: .; v_call: TRBV9; cdr3_aa: ASSVVAGTYNEQF
j_call: TRBJ2-1; clone_size: .; d_call: .; v_call: TRBV6-5; cdr3_aa: ASSYEGSNEQF
j_call: TRBJ1-2; clone_size: .; d_call: TRBD1; v_call: TRBV5-5; cdr3_aa: ASSLAPPPGQGSNYGYT
j_call: TRBJ1-5; clone_size: .; d_call: .; v_call: TRBV9; cdr3_aa: ASSVDLGQPQH
j_call: TRBJ1-4; clone_size: .; d_call: .; v_call: TRBV18; cdr3_aa: ASSPLGTGNEKLF
j_call: TRBJ2-7; clone_size: .; d_call: .; v_call: TRBV2; cdr3_aa: AIAPGHYEQY
j_call: TRBJ1-6; clone_size: .; d_call: .; v_call: TRBV3-1/TRBV3-2; cdr3_aa: ASSQERLLH
j_call: TRBJ2-3; clone_size: .; d_call: .; v_call: TRBV5-1; cdr3_aa: ASSPGGSGDPDTQY
j_call: TRBJ2-2; clone_size: .; d_call: TRBD1; v_call: TRBV10-3; cdr3_aa: AITGTGNTGELF
j_call: TRBJ2-7; clone_size: .; d_call: .; v_call: TRBV20-1; cdr3_aa: SASSLRYEQY
j_call: TRBJ2-7; clone_size: .; d_call: TRBD1; v_call: TRBV24-1; cdr3_aa: ATSDRGQDEQY
j_call: TRBJ2-7; clone_size: .; d_call: TRBD2; v_call: TRBV19; cdr3_aa: ASRRSGGALYEQY
j_call: TRBJ2-7; clone_size: .; d_call: .; v_call: TRBV28; cdr3_aa: ATVLTPTYEQY
j_call: TRBJ1-1; clone_size: .; d_call: .; v_call: TRBV9; cdr3_aa: ASSAAPNTEAF
j_call: TRBJ2-3; clone_size: .; d_call: .; v_call: TRBV7-8; cdr3_aa: ASSPPAYTQY
j_call: TRBJ2-7; clone_size: .; d_call: .; v_call: TRBV6-2/TRBV6-3; cdr3_aa: ASSNIYEQY